Listed here are 5 T cell receptor beta chains from one sample, sequenced in a study of CD8 T cells in ankylosing spondylitis. MiXCR, run by TCRdb on the 5' RACE reads, gives a single entry per CDR3 protein. The sample holds 35,000 to 40,000 distinct CDR3 sequences, 16% seen once. The sequenced sample was blood. These receptors originate from a male donor with ankylosing spondylitis or in good health (not recorded which).

The J gene is TRBJ2-1, the V gene TRBV30, with a weak D call TRBD1 (5 bases). The CDR3 spans 13 residues. CDR1 is GTSNPN and CDR2 is SVGIG in the germline V gene (reference sequence). The V and J ends lost 3 bases and 7 bases respectively, with 13 bases between them. The CDR3: CAWRGQGRNEQFF. In DNA form, the CDR3 reads TGTGCCTGGAGAGGTCAGGGTCGGAATGAGCAGTTCTTC.

Concerning this clonotype: The junction does not match germline at one end; this may be a read error. The chain couples TRBV5-1 to TRBJ2-7; D is perhaps TRBD1 (5 bases). The CDR3 has 14 residues. The germline V gene encodes CDR1 SGHRS and CDR2 YFSETQ. The CDR3, as DNA: TGCGCCAGCAGGTTGGACACGGGTACCTACGAGCAGTACTTC. Translating gives CASRLDTGTYEQYF.

The chain uses TRBV5-1 and TRBJ2-1; 10 bases line up with TRBD2. Germline lookup yields CDR1 SGHRS and CDR2 YFSETQ. V shed 4 bases, J shed 5 bases, and the junction held 3 bases outside the gene matches. This CDR3 comprises 14 residues. CDR3 in amino acids: CASSPTSGNNEQFF. The CDR3 DNA reads as TGCGCCAGCAGCCCAACTAGCGGGAACAATGAGCAGTTCTTC.

CDR3 coding DNA: TGTGCCAGCAGCCCCCAGGCTAGCGGTAAAGAGACCCAGTACTTC. This translates into CASSPQASGKETQYF. This chain connects TRBV12-3 or TRBV12-4 to TRBJ2-5, with 7 bases matching TRBD2. J gave up 3 bases and V 6 bases, and 10 bases lay outside the gene matches. This CDR3 spans 15 amino acids.

The chain combines TRBV20-1 with TRBJ1-1; weak D call: TRBD1 (5 bases). The CDR3 has 14 residues. Trimming took 0 bases from V and 1 from J, leaving 9 bases between them. CDR1 and CDR2 from the germline V gene are DFQATT and SNEGSKA (reference sequence). The CDR3 sequence is CSARDLRGNTEAFF. The DNA for the CDR3 is TGCAGTGCTAGAGATCTGAGGGGGAACACTGAAGCTTTCTTT.